Reported below is one T cell receptor beta chain. This sample was included in a study of control samples from healthy donors and cancer patients. CDR3 size: 13 residues. Germline V lookup: CDR1 MGHRA, CDR2 YSYEKL. The V end was cut by 4 bases, the J end by 0 bases, with 6 bases between. Using immunoSEQ multiplex PCR, the repertoire was profiled, and TCRdb retains in-frame clones only, with some absent. The table includes around 140,000 clones, about nine tenths detected once. The chain combines TRBV4-1 with TRBJ1-1; D unresolved. The sample comprised PBMCs. The sequence was obtained from a man aged 50 or older with head and neck cancer. CDR3 DNA sequence: TGCGCCAGCAGCCCCCAGTTGAACACTGAAGCTTTCTTT. Amino acid sequence: CASSPQLNTEAFF.